The clone carrying this T cell receptor beta chain was seen more than once but under ten times. TCRdb analysed the 5' RACE reads with MiXCR anew, one entry per CDR3 protein. Among about 890,000 distinct CDR3 sequences listed, 12% were seen once. This record belongs to a study of identical twins. CDR1 and CDR2 from the germline V gene are MNHEY and SVGEGT. The CDR3 is 15 residues long. Trimming left V 6 bases short and J 3 bases short, with 17 bases between. These data were also filed under a second study, of yellow fever vaccine responses in identical twins.

Source material: PBMCs. The J gene is TRBJ1-1, the V gene TRBV6-2 or TRBV6-3, with no clear D. The receptor's source is a woman between 18 and 29 years old in good health. CDR3 sequence: CASRRVLYGDTEAFF. The CDR3 nucleotides read TGTGCCAGCAGACGCGTCTTGTACGGGGACACTGAAGCTTTCTTT.